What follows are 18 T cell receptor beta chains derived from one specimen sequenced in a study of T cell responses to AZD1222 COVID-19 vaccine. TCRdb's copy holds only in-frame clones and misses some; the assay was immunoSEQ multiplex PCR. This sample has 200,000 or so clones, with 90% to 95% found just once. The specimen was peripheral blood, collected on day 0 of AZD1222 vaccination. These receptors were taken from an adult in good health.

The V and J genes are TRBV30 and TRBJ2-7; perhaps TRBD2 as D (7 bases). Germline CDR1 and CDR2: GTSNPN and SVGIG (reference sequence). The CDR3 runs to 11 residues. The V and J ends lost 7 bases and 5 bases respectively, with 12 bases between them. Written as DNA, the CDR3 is TGTGCCTCTAAGGGGGGGCACGAGCAGTACTTC. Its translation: CASKGGHEQYF.

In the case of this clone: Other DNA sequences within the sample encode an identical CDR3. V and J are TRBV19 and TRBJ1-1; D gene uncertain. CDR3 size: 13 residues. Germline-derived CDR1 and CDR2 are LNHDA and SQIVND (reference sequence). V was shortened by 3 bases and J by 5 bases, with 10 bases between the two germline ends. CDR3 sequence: CASSISGRTEAFF. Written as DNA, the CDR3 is TGTGCCAGTAGTATCTCGGGGAGGACTGAAGCTTTCTTT.

The DNA of the CDR3 is TGTGCCTGGAGTCGTGGGCCCTACGAGCAGTACTTC. This translates into CAWSRGPYEQYF. This chain connects TRBV30 to TRBJ2-7, with D hard to call. Germline assignment: CDR1 GTSNPN and CDR2 SVGIG (reference sequence). V gave up 2 bases and J gave up 2 bases, with 7 bases separating them. The CDR3 runs to 12 residues.

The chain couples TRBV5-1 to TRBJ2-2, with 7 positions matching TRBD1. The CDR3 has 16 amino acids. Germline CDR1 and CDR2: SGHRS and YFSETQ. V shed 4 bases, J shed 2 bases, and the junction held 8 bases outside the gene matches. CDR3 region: CASSVTGTYNTGELFF. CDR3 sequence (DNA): TGCGCCAGCAGCGTGACAGGGACGTACAACACCGGGGAGCTGTTTTTT.

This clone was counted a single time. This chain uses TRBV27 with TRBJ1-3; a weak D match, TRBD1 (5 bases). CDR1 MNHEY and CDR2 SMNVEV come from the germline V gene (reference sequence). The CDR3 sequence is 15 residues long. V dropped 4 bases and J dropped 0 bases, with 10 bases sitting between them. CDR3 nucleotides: TGTGCCAGCAGTTCGGACACAAACTCTGGAAACACCATATATTTT. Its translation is CASSSDTNSGNTIYF.

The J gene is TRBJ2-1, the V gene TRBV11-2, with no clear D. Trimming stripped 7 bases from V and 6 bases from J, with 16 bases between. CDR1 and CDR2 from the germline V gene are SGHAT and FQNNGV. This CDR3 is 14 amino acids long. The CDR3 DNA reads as TGTGCCAGCAATCGTAGAGGAACGGGCAATGAGCAGTTCTTC. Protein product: CASNRRGTGNEQFF.

CDR3 DNA sequence: TGCGCCAGCAGCTTGTCGGGACAAGGACTATTATTTACCTACGAGCAGTACTTC. Amino acids: CASSLSGQGLLFTYEQYF. The chain recombines TRBV5-1 with TRBJ2-7; D may be TRBD1 or TRBD2 (6 bases each). CDR3 length: 18 residues. V dropped 1 base and J dropped 2 bases, with 22 bases sitting between them. CDR1 and CDR2 from the germline V gene are SGHRS and YFSETQ.

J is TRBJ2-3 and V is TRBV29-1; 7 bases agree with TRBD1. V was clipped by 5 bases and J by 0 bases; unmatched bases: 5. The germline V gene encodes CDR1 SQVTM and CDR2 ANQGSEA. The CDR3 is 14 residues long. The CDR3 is CSVRMGQSTDTQYF. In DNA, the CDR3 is TGCAGCGTTAGAATGGGACAGAGCACAGATACGCAGTATTTT.

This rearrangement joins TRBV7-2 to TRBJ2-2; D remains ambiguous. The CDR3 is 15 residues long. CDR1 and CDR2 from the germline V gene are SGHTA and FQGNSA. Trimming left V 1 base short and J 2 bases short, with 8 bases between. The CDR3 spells CASSLVGSNTGELFF. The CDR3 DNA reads TGTGCCAGCAGCTTAGTGGGATCCAACACCGGGGAGCTGTTTTTT.

The CDR3, as DNA: TGTGCCAGCAGCTTAGTTCTAAAGGTAAACCCCTACGAGCAGTACTTC. As protein: CASSLVLKVNPYEQYF. V is TRBV5-6 and J is TRBJ2-7; unclear D gene. The CDR3 loop spans 16 amino acids. Germline V gene data show CDR1 as SGHDT and CDR2 as YYEEEE. The germline V and J ends were trimmed by 2 bases and 2 bases, with 17 bases remaining between them.

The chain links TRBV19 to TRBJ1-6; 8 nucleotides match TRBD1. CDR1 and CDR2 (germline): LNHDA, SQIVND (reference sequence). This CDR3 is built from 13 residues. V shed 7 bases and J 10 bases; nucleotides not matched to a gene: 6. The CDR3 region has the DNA TGTGCCAGTAAAGACAGGGGATGGTCACCCCTCCACTTT. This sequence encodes CASKDRGWSPLHF.

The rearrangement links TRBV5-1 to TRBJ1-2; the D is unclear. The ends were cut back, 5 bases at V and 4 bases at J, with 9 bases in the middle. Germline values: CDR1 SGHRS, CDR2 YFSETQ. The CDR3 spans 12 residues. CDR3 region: CASSAEPYGYTF. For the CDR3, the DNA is TGCGCCAGCAGTGCAGAGCCCTATGGCTACACCTTC.

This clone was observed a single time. The CDR3 DNA follows: TGTGCCAGCAGTGATACAGGGGGGACCGGGGAGCTGTTTTTT. Protein sequence: CASSDTGGTGELFF. The chain combines TRBV6-1 with TRBJ2-2, with 8 nucleotides matching TRBD1. V shed 3 bases and J 5 bases; nucleotides not matched to a gene: 2. Germline lookup yields CDR1 MNHNS and CDR2 SASEGT. The CDR3 is 14 residues long.

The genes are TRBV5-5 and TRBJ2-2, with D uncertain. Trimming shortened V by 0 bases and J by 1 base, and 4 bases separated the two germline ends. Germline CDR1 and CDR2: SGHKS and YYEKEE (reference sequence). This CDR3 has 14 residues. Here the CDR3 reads CASSLVGNTGELFF. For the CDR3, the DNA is TGTGCCAGCAGCTTGGTAGGGAACACCGGGGAGCTGTTTTTT.

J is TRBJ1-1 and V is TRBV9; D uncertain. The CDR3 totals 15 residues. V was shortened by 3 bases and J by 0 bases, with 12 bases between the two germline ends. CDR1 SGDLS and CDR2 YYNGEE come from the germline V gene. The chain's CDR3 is CASSGITQMNTEAFF. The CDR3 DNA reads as TGTGCCAGCAGCGGCATTACCCAGATGAACACTGAAGCTTTCTTT.

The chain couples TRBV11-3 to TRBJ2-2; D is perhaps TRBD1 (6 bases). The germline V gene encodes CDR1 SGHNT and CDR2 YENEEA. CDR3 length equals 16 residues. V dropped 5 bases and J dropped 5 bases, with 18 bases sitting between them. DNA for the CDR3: TGTGCCAGCAGCCCCGCCGGGACAATTGTTACCGGGGAGCTGTTTTTT. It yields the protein CASSPAGTIVTGELFF. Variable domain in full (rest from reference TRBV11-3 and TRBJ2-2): EAGVVQSPRYKIIEKKQPVAFWCNPISGHNTLYWYLQNLGQGPELLIRYENEEAVDDSQLPKDRFSAERLKGVDSTLKIQPAELGDSAVYLCASSPAGTIVTGELFFGEGSRLTVL.

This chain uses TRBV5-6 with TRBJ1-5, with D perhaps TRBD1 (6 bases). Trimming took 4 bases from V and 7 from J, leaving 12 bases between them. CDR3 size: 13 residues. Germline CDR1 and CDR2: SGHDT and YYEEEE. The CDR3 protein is CASSTAQGQPQHF. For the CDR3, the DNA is TGTGCCAGCAGCACGGCACAGGGCCAGCCCCAGCATTTT.

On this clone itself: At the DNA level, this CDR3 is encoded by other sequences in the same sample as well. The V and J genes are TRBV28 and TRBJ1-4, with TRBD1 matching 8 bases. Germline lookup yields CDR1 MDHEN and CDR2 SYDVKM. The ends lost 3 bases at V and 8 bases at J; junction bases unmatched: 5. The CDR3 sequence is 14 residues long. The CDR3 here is CASSLDRVVEKLFF. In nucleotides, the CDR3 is TGTGCCAGCAGTTTGGACAGGGTAGTGGAAAAACTGTTTTTT.